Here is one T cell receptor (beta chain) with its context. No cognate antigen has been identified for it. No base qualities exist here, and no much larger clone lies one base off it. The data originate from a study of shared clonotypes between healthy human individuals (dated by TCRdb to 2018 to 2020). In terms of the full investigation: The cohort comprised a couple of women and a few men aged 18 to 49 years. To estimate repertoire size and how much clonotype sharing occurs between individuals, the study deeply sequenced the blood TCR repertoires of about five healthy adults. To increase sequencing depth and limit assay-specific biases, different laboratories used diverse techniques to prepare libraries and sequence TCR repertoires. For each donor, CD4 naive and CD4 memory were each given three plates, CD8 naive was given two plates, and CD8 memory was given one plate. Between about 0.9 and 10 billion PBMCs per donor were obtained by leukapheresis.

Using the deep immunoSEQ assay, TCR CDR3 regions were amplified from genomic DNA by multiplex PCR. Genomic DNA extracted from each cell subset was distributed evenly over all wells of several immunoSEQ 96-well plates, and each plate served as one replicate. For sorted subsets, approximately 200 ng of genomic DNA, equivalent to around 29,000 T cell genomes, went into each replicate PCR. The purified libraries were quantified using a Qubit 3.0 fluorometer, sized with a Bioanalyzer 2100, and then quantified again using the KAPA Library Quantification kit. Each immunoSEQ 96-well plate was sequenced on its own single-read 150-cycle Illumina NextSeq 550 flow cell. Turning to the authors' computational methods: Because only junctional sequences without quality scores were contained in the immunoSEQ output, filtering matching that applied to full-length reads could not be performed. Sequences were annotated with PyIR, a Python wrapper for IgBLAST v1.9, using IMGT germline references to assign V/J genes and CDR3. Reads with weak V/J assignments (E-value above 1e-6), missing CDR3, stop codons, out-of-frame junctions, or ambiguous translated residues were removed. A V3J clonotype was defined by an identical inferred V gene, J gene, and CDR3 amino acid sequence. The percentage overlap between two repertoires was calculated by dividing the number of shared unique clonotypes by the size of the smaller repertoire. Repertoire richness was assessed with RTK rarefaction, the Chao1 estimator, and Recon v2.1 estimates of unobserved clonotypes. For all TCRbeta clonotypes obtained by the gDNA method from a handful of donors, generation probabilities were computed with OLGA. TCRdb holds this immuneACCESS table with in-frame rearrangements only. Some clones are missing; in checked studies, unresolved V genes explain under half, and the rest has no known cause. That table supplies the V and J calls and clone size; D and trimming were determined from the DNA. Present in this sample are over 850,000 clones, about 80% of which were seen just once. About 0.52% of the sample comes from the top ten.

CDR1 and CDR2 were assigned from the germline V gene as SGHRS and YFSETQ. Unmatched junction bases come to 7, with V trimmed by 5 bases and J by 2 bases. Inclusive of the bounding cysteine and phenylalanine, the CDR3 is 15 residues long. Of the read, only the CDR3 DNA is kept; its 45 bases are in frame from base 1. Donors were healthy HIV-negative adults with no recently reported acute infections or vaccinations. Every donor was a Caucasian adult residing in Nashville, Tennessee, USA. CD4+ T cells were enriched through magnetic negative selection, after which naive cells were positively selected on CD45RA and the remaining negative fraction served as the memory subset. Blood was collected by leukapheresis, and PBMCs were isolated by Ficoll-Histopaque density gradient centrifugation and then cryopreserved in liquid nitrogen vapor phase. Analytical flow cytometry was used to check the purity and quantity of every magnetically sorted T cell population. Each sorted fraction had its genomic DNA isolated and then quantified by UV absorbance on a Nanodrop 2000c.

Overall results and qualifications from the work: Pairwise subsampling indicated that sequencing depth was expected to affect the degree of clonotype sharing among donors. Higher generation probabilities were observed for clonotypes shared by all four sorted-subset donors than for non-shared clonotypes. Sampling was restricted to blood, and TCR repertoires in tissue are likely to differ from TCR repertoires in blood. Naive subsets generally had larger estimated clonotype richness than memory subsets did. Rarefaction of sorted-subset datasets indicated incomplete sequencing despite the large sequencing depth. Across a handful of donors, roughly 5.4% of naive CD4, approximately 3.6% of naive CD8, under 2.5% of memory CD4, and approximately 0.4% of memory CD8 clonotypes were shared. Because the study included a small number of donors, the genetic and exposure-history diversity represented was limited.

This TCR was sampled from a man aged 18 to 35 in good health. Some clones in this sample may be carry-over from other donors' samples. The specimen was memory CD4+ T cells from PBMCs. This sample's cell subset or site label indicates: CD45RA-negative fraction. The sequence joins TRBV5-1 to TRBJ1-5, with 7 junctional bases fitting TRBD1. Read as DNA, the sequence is TGCGCCAGCAGTCCGAACACAGGGGGCAATCAGCCCCAGCATTTT. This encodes CASSPNTGGNQPQHF.